This T cell receptor (beta chain) is from a study of a mutant IDH1 vaccine in newly diagnosed glioma. Study-wide points: Altogether, almost 95% of patients exhibited vaccine-induced immune responses. Seemingly, pseudoprogression had no relation to changes in the top peripheral T cell clonotypes.

Regarding this clone: The target antigen is unknown.

The assay was immunoSEQ multiplex PCR, and TCRdb's table has in-frame clones only and misses some. The sample includes around 50,000 clones, around 80% of them seen just once. Documented time point: week 5, during vaccination. Every vaccination contained 300 ug of the mutant IDH1 20-mer peptide and was paired with topical imiquimod. This CDR3 has 14 residues. V was cut by 3 bases and J by 0 bases, with 8 bases left in between. CDR1 is KGHSH, CDR2 LQKENI, per germline. This TCR was sampled from a man aged 45 to 65 with glioma. The source material was PBMCs, sampled from a glioma patient whose treatment included an IDH1 peptide vaccine. This chain connects TRBV18 to TRBJ1-2, with D possibly being TRBD1 (5 bases). CDR3 nucleotide sequence: TGTGCCAGCTCACCCGGGACGGCTAACTATGGCTACACCTTC. Translation: CASSPGTANYGYTF.